This TCR beta chain was profiled in a study of T cell responses to AZD1222 COVID-19 vaccine. Study-wide findings and caveats: Close to half of all spike-specific TCRs reportedly target regions of the variants that are unmutated. Donors were chiefly white British, with a greater number of females, and clonal diversity was perhaps underestimated. Recipients of two AZD1222 doses showed rising Spike-specific TCR breadth and depth. Only a handful of AZD1222 recipients, several in all, had baseline seropositivity.

This table comes from immunoSEQ multiplex PCR, and its TCRdb copy is limited to in-frame clones, with some not included. The table records fewer than 110,000 clones, roughly nine tenths of them present only once. As for this clone: The antigen is not known.

The sample consisted of peripheral blood, taken 28 days after the second AZD1222 dose. The TCR comes from an adult who received the AZD1222 COVID-19 vaccine.

The CDR3 coding sequence is TGTGCCAGCAGCAGAGCGGGGGGCACAGATACGCAGTATTTT. This translates into CASSRAGGTDTQYF. The rearrangement uses TRBV9 and TRBJ2-3; 8 bases map to TRBD2. The J segment lost 1 base and the V segment lost 4 bases, leaving 2 bases of the junction unmatched. CDR1 and CDR2 (germline): SGDLS, YYNGEE. The CDR3 covers 14 residues. The variable domain in full, completed from reference TRBV9 and TRBJ2-3, reads DSGVTQTPKHLITATGQRVTLRCSPRSGDLSVYWYQQSLDQGLQFLIQYYNGEERAKGNILERFSAQQFPDLHSELNLSSLELGDSALYFCASSRAGGTDTQYFGPGTRLTVL.